What follows are 26 T cell receptor beta chains derived from one specimen sequenced in a study of T cells of healthy individuals. TCRdb called the 5' RACE reads again in MiXCR, with one record for every CDR3 protein. The sample yields tens of thousands of distinct CDR3 sequences, 16% seen once. The receptors were gathered from a human donor in good health.

This clonotype has only a few counts. This chain uses TRBV4-2 with TRBJ2-7; D gene unclear. The CDR3 is 15 residues long. Germline V gene sequence: CDR1 LGHNA, CDR2 YNFKEQ. Trimming pared 1 base from V and 5 bases from J, leaving 15 bases between. The DNA of the CDR3 is TGTGCCAGCAGCCAAGGATCGGGTAGTGTCGACGAGCAGTACTTC. This translates into CASSQGSGSVDEQYF.

In its sample, this clonotype was seen many times. The V call is TRBV13, the J call TRBJ2-2, with D possibly being TRBD2 (6 bases). V lost 11 bases, J lost 4 bases, and 14 bases lay in between. Germline CDR1 is PRHDT and CDR2 is FYEKMQ (reference sequence). CDR3 length: 13 amino acids. The chain's CDR3 is CAQSRRGTGELFF. CDR3 nucleotides: TGTGCCCAAAGCCGGAGGGGCACCGGGGAGCTGTTTTTT. Looking up the rest from reference TRBV13 and TRBJ2-2 gives the full variable domain: AAGVIQSPRHLIKEKRETATLKCYPIPRHDTVYWYQQGPGQDPQFLISFYEKMQSDKGSIPDRFSAQQFSDYHSELNMSSLELGDSALYFCAQSRRGTGELFFGEGSRLTVL.

This clonotype appeared once. The rearrangement joins TRBV5-1 to TRBJ1-2, with D possibly being TRBD1 (5 bases). V was clipped by 0 bases and J by 10 bases, with 16 bases between them. From germline, CDR1 is SGHRS and CDR2 YFSETQ. The CDR3 is made up of 14 amino acids. In DNA form, the CDR3 reads TGCGCCAGCAGCTTGGCCGGCTCCGGGGCACTCTACACCTTC. Translating gives CASSLAGSGALYTF.

The CDR3 reads CASSTTRGAEKLFF. The CDR3 DNA reads TGTGCCAGCAGCACGACCAGGGGGGCTGAAAAACTGTTTTTT. J is TRBJ1-4 and V is TRBV16; 7 positions match TRBD1. The V gene end was trimmed by 5 bases and the J gene end by 7 bases; junction bases not matched to a gene: 7. This CDR3 contains 14 residues. Germline CDR1 reads KGHSY; CDR2 reads FQNENV.

This chain joins TRBV6-6 and TRBJ1-2; TRBD1 aligns across 8 bases. The CDR3 runs 15 residues. Germline CDR1 and CDR2: MNHNY and SVGAGI (reference sequence). Losses at the gene ends were 7 bases for V and 5 bases for J; bases not matched to a gene: 12. Here the CDR3 reads CASTTTDRAGYGYTF. CDR3 coding DNA: TGTGCCAGCACTACGACGGACAGGGCCGGGTATGGCTACACCTTC.

This clonotype was counted a few times. CDR3 coding DNA: TGTGCCAGCGAGAGTACAACCGGGGAGCTGTTTTTT. It yields the protein CASESTTGELFF. The rearrangement uses TRBV6-5 and TRBJ2-2; D gene ambiguous. Looked up from germline, CDR1 is MNHEY and CDR2 is SVGAGI. Trimming pared 8 bases from V and 5 bases from J, leaving 9 bases between. This CDR3 is 12 amino acids long.

This chain uses TRBV11-3 with TRBJ2-3; unclear D gene. The CDR3 has 14 residues. Trimming left V 5 bases short and J 4 bases short, with 13 bases between. Germline assignment: CDR1 SGHNT and CDR2 YENEEA. CDR3 coding DNA: TGTGCCAGCAGCACACCGCCGGCGGCAGATACGCAGTATTTT. Protein product: CASSTPPAADTQYF.

The chain couples TRBV14 to TRBJ1-5; the D gene is possibly TRBD1 (6 bases). The CDR3 totals 19 residues. Germline assignment: CDR1 SGHDN and CDR2 FVKESK. V was cut by 0 bases and J by 0 bases, with 18 bases left in between. CDR3 bases: TGTGCCAGCAGCCAAGATATAGGACAGAATATATATAGCAATCAGCCCCAGCATTTT. Protein sequence: CASSQDIGQNIYSNQPQHF.

This clonotype was found a few times. The V gene is TRBV7-9, the J gene TRBJ2-5; 10 bases agree with TRBD1. Trimming cost V 7 bases and J 5 bases; bases outside gene matches: 10. Germline lookup yields CDR1 SEHNR and CDR2 FQNEAQ (reference sequence). This CDR3 comprises 15 residues. The CDR3 sequence is CASTPTTGGAETQYF. The DNA of the CDR3 is TGTGCCAGCACACCTACGACAGGGGGCGCGGAGACCCAGTACTTC.

The V gene is TRBV28, the J gene TRBJ2-1, with 9 bases identical to TRBD1. The V gene's germline CDR1 is MDHEN and CDR2 SYDVKM. Trimming at V came to 5 bases and at J to 6 bases, leaving 8 bases not matched to a gene. CDR3 length equals 15 residues. Here the CDR3 DNA reads TGTGCCAGCAGTCACCGGGACAGGGAATCCAATGAGCAGTTCTTC. It specifies CASSHRDRESNEQFF.

The chain has TRBV30 and TRBJ1-3; 8 nucleotides match TRBD1. With V trimmed by 1 base and J by 0 bases, 5 bases remained unmatched. CDR3 length equals 16 residues. Germline V gives CDR1 GTSNPN, CDR2 SVGIG (reference sequence). The CDR3 region is CAWSARQGSSGNTIYF. Written as DNA, the CDR3 is TGTGCCTGGAGTGCTCGACAGGGGAGCTCTGGAAACACCATATATTTT.

This clonotype came up many times. The V gene is TRBV19, the J gene TRBJ2-1, with D perhaps assigned TRBD1 or TRBD2 (5 bases each). Between the trimmed V and J ends, which lost 4 bases and 10 bases, there was a span of 11 bases. The CDR3 has 12 amino acids. The V gene's germline CDR1 is LNHDA and CDR2 SQIVND (reference sequence). This CDR3 reads CASSTRQREQFF. The DNA for the CDR3 is TGTGCCAGTAGTACGCGACAGCGGGAGCAGTTCTTC.

The CDR3 nucleotides are TGTGCCAGCAGCTTAGACGGGAGGGCCCAAGAGTTCTTC. The encoded protein is CASSLDGRAQEFF. This chain links TRBV7-2 with TRBJ2-1; 8 bases agree with TRBD2. The CDR3 totals 13 residues. J was trimmed by 14 bases and V by 1 base; bases with no gene match: 7. CDR1 SGHTA and CDR2 FQGNSA come from the germline V gene.

This sequence joins TRBV5-1 and TRBJ2-7; TRBD1 or TRBD2 may be the D gene (5 bases each). The length of the CDR3 is 15 residues. Germline CDR1 reads SGHRS; CDR2 reads YFSETQ. The V end lost 4 bases, the J end lost 9 bases, and 23 bases lay between the germline ends. The CDR3 here is CASSPEGEPSYAQYF. The CDR3 region has the DNA TGCGCCAGCAGCCCCGAAGGGGAGCCGTCCTATGCGCAGTACTTC. The full variable domain, its missing parts supplied by reference TRBV5-1 and TRBJ2-7, is KAGVTQTPRYLIKTRGQQVTLSCSPISGHRSVSWYQQTPGQGLQFLFEYFSETQRNKGNFPGRFSGRQFSNSRSEMNVSTLELGDSALYLCASSPEGEPSYAQYFGPGTRLTVT.

Many counts were recorded for this clonotype. The rearrangement uses TRBV20-1 and TRBJ2-5; D not certain. CDR1 is DFQATT and CDR2 is SNEGSKA in the germline V gene (reference sequence). The CDR3 contains 13 residues. Trimming removed 1 base from V and 4 bases from J, with 10 bases in between. CDR3 bases: TGCAGTGCTAGAGTCCGGACGGGAGAGACCCAGTACTTC. Translated: CSARVRTGETQYF.

The chain is built from TRBV7-9 and TRBJ2-2, with TRBD1 as a possible D gene (6 bases). Between the trimmed V and J ends, which lost 2 bases and 4 bases, there was a span of 14 bases. The CDR3 spans 16 residues. Looked up from germline, CDR1 is SEHNR and CDR2 is FQNEAQ (reference sequence). Here the CDR3 reads CASSLSIQGRTGELFF. CDR3 sequence (DNA): TGTGCCAGCAGCTTATCGATACAGGGACGCACCGGGGAGCTGTTTTTT.

This clonotype was seen only a few times. The V call is TRBV4-1, the J call TRBJ1-4; 7 bases fit TRBD1. This CDR3 has 17 residues. Germline trimming cut 0 bases from V and 8 bases from J; bases unmatched to any gene: 12. Germline loops: CDR1 MGHRA, CDR2 YSYEKL. DNA for the CDR3: TGCGCCAGCAGCCAAGATCGGGCGAGACAGGGAAGGGAAAAACTGTTTTTT. Encoded protein: CASSQDRARQGREKLFF.

The gene calls are TRBV7-2 and TRBJ1-4; D unresolved. The CDR3 is 14 amino acids. V was shortened by 4 bases and J by 4 bases, with 10 bases between the two germline ends. Germline CDR1 and CDR2: SGHTA and FQGNSA. CDR3 sequence reads: CASSSSGLNEKLFF. DNA for the CDR3: TGTGCCAGCAGCTCCTCCGGTCTTAATGAAAAACTGTTTTTT.

This clonotype was picked up a small number of times. This rearrangement joins TRBV9 to TRBJ1-1, with a tentative D call TRBD1 (6 bases). With 0 bases removed from V and 8 bases from J, the gap between germline ends came to 14 bases. The CDR3 totals 14 residues. Looked up from germline, CDR1 is SGDLS and CDR2 is YYNGEE. This chain's CDR3 is CASSVVGGAREAFF. CDR3 nucleotides: TGTGCCAGCAGCGTAGTCGGGGGGGCTAGAGAAGCTTTCTTT.

This clonotype was detected only a few times. The chain links TRBV28 to TRBJ1-1; D not resolved. V lost 4 bases and J 8 bases, leaving 8 bases between the germline ends. From germline, CDR1 is MDHEN and CDR2 SYDVKM. CDR3 length: 11 residues. CDR3 sequence reads: CASSYGYEAFF. The CDR3 region has the DNA TGTGCCAGCAGTTATGGCTACGAAGCTTTCTTT.

This clonotype was counted ten times or more. The chain carries TRBV27 and TRBJ2-3; 10 bases map to TRBD2. The J segment lost 1 base and the V segment lost 3 bases, leaving 10 bases of the junction unmatched. The CDR3 totals 18 residues. CDR1 and CDR2 (germline): MNHEY, SMNVEV (reference sequence). In DNA form, the CDR3 reads TGTGCCAGCAGTTTGCTGGAACTAGCGGGAATGGGCACAGATACGCAGTATTTT. Its protein is CASSLLELAGMGTDTQYF.

There are many counts of this clonotype. The rearrangement links TRBV7-9 to TRBJ2-1; D is ambiguous. Between the trimmed V and J ends, which lost 1 base and 7 bases, there was a span of 5 bases. CDR3 length: 12 amino acids. Germline V gene sequence: CDR1 SEHNR, CDR2 FQNEAQ (reference sequence). Here the CDR3 DNA reads TGTGCCAGCAGCTTAGGGGTTAATGAGCAGTTCTTC. Protein sequence: CASSLGVNEQFF.

This clonotype has only a few counts. V gene TRBV5-1 combines with J gene TRBJ2-7; possibly TRBD1 or TRBD2 for D (6 bases each). The germline CDR1 and CDR2 sequences are SGHRS and YFSETQ. The CDR3 extends over 13 amino acids. V dropped 1 base and J dropped 5 bases, with 10 bases sitting between them. In DNA, the CDR3 is TGCGCCAGCAGCTTGATCGGGGGCCACGAGCAGTACTTC. Translating it yields CASSLIGGHEQYF.

Ten or more counts support this clonotype. This chain connects TRBV28 to TRBJ2-7; the D gene is possibly TRBD1 (5 bases). The CDR3 consists of 13 residues. The V end was cut by 11 bases, the J end by 5 bases, with 19 bases between. CDR1 is MDHEN, CDR2 SYDVKM, per germline. CDR3 sequence: CAGRSGFNDEQYF. DNA of the CDR3: TGTGCCGGACGGTCAGGGTTCAACGACGAGCAGTACTTC. The full variable domain, its missing parts supplied by reference TRBV28 and TRBJ2-7, is DVKVTQSSRYLVKRTGEKVFLECVQDMDHENMFWYRQDPGLGLRLIYFSYDVKMKEKGDIPEGYSVSREKKERFSLILESASTNQTSMYLCAGRSGFNDEQYFGPGTRLTVT.

The V gene is TRBV12-3 or TRBV12-4, the J gene TRBJ1-2, with no clear D. V lost 5 bases to trimming and J lost 7 bases, with 20 bases between them. The CDR3 loop spans 15 amino acids. CDR3 amino acids: CASSMQEVGIGGYTF. DNA of the CDR3: TGTGCCAGCAGTATGCAGGAGGTGGGCATAGGTGGCTACACCTTC.

The chain joins TRBV11-1 to TRBJ2-2, with 14 positions matching TRBD2. The CDR3 length is 17 residues. J gave up 3 bases and V 5 bases, and 5 bases lay outside the gene matches. Germline CDR1 and CDR2: SGHAT and FQDESV (reference sequence). CDR3 nucleotides: TGTGCCAGCAGCCTCGGGACTAGCGGGGGATACACCGGGGAGCTGTTTTTT. Translation gives CASSLGTSGGYTGELFF.